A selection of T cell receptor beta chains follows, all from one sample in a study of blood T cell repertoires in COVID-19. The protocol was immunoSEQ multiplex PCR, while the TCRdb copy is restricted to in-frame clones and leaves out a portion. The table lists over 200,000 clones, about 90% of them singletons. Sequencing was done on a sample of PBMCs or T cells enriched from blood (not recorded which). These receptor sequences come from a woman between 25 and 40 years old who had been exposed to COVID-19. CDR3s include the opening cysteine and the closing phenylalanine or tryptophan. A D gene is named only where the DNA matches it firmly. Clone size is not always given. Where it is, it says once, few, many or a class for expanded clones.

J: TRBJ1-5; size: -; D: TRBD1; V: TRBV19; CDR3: CASRRDRVVGNQPQHF; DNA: TGTGCCAGTAGGCGGGACAGGGTGGTCGGCAATCAGCCCCAGCATTTT
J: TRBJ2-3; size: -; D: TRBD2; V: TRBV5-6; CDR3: CASSLATSGATDTQYF; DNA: TGTGCCAGCAGTCTGGCTACTAGCGGAGCCACAGATACGCAGTATTTT
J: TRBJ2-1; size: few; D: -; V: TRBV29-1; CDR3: CSVPGTTFSYNEQFF; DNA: TGCAGCGTTCCCGGGACAACTTTTTCCTACAATGAGCAGTTCTTC
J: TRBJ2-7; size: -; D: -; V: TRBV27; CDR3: CASNPGPSGYEQYF; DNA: TGTGCCAGCAACCCAGGACCGTCGGGATACGAGCAGTACTTC
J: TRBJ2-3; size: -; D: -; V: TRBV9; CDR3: CASSVYLASYSTDTQYF; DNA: TGTGCCAGCAGCGTCTACTTAGCGAGTTATAGCACAGATACGCAGTATTTT
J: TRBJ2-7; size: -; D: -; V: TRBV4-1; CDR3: CASSQGRDTFYEQYF; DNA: TGCGCCAGCAGCCAAGGCCGGGACACATTCTACGAGCAGTACTTC
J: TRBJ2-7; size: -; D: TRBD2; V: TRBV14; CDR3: CASSQGDPGLAGGPGDEQYF; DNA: TGTGCCAGCAGCCAAGGAGACCCCGGACTAGCGGGAGGACCAGGCGACGAGCAGTACTTC
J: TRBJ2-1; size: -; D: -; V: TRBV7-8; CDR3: CASSLTFGGGSSYNEQFF; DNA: TGTGCCAGCAGCTTAACCTTTGGGGGCGGAAGCTCCTACAATGAGCAGTTCTTC
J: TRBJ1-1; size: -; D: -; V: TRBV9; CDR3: CASRATGNTEAFF; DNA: TGTGCCAGCAGGGCGACGGGGAACACTGAAGCTTTCTTT
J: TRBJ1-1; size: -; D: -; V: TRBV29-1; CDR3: CSVEEAAGTEAFF; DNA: TGCAGCGTTGAGGAGGCGGCGGGCACTGAAGCTTTCTTT
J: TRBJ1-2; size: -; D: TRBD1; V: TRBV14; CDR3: CASSQAQGAGGYTF; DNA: TGTGCCAGCAGCCAAGCCCAGGGGGCTGGTGGCTACACCTTC
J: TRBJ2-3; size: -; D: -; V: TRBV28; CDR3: CASSLLEATDTQYF; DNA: TGTGCCAGCAGTTTATTGGAGGCGACAGATACGCAGTATTTT
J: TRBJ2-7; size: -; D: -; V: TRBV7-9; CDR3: CASSLDGRGIEQYF; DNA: TGTGCCAGCAGCTTAGATGGCAGGGGCATCGAGCAGTACTTC
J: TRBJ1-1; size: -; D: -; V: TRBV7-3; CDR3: CASSLDQDITEAFF; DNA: TGTGCCAGCAGCTTGGACCAGGACATCACTGAAGCTTTCTTT
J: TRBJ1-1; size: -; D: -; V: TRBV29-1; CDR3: CSARLKMNTEAFF; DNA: TGCAGCGCTAGACTGAAAATGAACACTGAAGCTTTCTTT
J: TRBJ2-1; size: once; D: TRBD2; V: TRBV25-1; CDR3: CASTSGSAGYNEQFF; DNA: TGTGCCAGCACGAGCGGGAGTGCGGGTTACAATGAGCAGTTCTTC
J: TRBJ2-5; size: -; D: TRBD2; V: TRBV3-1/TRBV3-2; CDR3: CASSQAGGRAVQETQYF; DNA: TGTGCCAGCAGCCAAGCCGGCGGGAGGGCCGTCCAAGAGACCCAGTACTTC
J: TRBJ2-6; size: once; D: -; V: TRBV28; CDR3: CASSPAFLSGANVLTF; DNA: TGTGCCAGCAGTCCAGCGTTTCTCTCTGGGGCCAACGTCCTGACTTTC
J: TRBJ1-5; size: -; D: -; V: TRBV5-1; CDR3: CASSLAGVGNQPQHF; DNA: TGCGCCAGCAGCTTGGCAGGGGTTGGCAATCAGCCCCAGCATTTT
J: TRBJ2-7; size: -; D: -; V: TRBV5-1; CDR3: CASSLGQALYEQYF; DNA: TGCGCCAGCAGCTTGGGGCAGGCCTTATACGAGCAGTACTTC
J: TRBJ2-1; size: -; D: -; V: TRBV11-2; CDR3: CASSLDNWGEPFNEQFF; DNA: TGTGCCAGCAGCTTAGATAATTGGGGGGAGCCCTTCAATGAGCAGTTCTTC
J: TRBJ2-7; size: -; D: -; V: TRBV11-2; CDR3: CASSLEGGLTYEQYF; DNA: TGTGCCAGCAGCTTAGAAGGCGGGCTCACCTACGAGCAGTACTTC
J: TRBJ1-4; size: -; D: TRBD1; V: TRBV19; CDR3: CASSMEGTGNEKLFF; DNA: TGTGCCAGTAGTATGGAAGGGACAGGAAATGAAAAACTGTTTTTT
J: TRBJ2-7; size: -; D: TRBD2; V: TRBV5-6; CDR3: CASSLRGTRTSGSSYEQYF; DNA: TGTGCCAGCAGCTTGCGGGGGACCCGGACTAGCGGGAGTTCCTACGAGCAGTACTTC
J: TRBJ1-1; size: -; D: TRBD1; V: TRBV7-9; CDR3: CASSPGDRVKGTEAFF; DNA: TGTGCCAGCTCGCCCGGGGACAGGGTAAAGGGCACTGAAGCTTTCTTT